This T cell receptor (beta chain) was sequenced during a study of blood T cells in healthy people across ages. General study results and limits: The recorded TCR beta diversity per million T cells decreased in a roughly linear manner with age. CMV status of donors was not determined, possibly confounding expanded clonotype changes.

This CDR3 is 17 amino acids long. Trimming pared 4 bases from V and 3 bases from J, leaving 20 bases between. Germline-derived CDR1 and CDR2 are SGDLS and YYNGEE. The table lists this clonotype with many counts. Its specificity is not known. Next came a second PCR, run for about 7 to 11 cycles, which used a sample-barcoded 5' primer along with a J-beta primer mix. Each CDR3 protein is one row after TCRdb ran MiXCR on the 5' RACE reads. The repertoire consists of around 900,000 distinct CDR3 sequences, with 25% to 35% occurring once and the leading ten covering about 18%. Sequenced input: blood. The V call is TRBV9, the J call TRBJ2-1; D is unclear. This receptor was identified in a woman aged 80 or over in good health. The CDR3 coding sequence is TGTGCCAGCAGCCCCCGAGCACAGATAACATTCTACAATGAGCAGTTCTTC. Amino acid sequence: CASSPRAQITFYNEQFF.